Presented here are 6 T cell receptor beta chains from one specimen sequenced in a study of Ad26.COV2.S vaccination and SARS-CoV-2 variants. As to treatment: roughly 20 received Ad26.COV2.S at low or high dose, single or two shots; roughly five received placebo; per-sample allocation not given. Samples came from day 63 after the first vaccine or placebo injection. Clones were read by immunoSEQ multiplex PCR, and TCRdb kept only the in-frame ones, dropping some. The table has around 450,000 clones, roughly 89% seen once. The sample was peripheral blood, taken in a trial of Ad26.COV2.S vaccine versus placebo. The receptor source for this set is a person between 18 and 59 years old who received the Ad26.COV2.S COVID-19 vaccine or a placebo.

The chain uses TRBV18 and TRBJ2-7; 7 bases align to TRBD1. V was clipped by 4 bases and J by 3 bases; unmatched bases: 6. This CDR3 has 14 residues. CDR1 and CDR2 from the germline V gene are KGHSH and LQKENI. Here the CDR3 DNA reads TGTGCCAGCTCACGGGCCCGGGACAGCTACGAGCAGTACGTC. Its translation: CASSRARDSYEQYV.

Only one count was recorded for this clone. CDR3 amino acids: CATSGGYHPDTQYF. The DNA for the CDR3 is TGTGCCACCAGCGGGGGCTACCACCCAGATACGCAGTATTTT. V gene TRBV24-1 combines with J gene TRBJ2-3, with D perhaps TRBD1 or TRBD2 (6 bases each). The CDR3 runs to 14 residues. V was pared by 7 bases and J by 4 bases, with 14 bases between. The germline CDR1 and CDR2 sequences are KGHDR and SFDVKD.

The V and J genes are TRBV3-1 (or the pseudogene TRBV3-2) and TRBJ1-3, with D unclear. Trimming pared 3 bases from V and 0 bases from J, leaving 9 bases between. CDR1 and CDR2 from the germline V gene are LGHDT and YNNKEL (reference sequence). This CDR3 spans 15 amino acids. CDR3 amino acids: CASSHTPGSGNTIYF. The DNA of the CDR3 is TGTGCCAGCAGCCATACTCCAGGCTCTGGAAACACCATATATTTT.

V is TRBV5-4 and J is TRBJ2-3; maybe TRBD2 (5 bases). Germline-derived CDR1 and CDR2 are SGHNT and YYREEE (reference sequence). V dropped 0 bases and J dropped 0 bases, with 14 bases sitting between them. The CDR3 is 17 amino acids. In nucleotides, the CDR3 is TGTGCCAGCAGCTTGGCCCTGGCCAGCGGTAGCACAGATACGCAGTATTTT. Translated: CASSLALASGSTDTQYF. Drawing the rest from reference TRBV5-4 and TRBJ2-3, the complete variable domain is ETGVTQSPTHLIKTRGQQVTLRCSSQSGHNTVSWYQQALGQGPQFIFQYYREEENGRGNFPPRFSGLQFPNYSSELNVNALELDDSALYLCASSLALASGSTDTQYFGPGTRLTVL.

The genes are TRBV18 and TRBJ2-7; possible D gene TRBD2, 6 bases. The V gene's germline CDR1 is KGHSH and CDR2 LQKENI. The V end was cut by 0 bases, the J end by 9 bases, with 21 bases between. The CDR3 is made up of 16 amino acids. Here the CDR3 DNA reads TGTGCCAGCTCACCACCCGGGGGACTGGCGAGAGCCGGGCAGTACTTC. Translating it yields CASSPPGGLARAGQYF.

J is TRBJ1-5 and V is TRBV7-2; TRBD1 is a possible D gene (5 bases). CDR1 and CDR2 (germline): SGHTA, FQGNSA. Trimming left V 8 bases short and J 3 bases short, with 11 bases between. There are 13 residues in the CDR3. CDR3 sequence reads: CASVRDLNQPQHF. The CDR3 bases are TGTGCCAGCGTCAGGGACCTCAATCAGCCCCAGCATTTT. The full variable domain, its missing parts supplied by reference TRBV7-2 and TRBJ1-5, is GAGVSQSPSNKVTEKGKDVELRCDPISGHTALYWYRQSLGQGLEFLIYFQGNSAPDKSGLPSDRFSAERTGGSVSTLTIQRTQQEDSAVYLCASVRDLNQPQHFGDGTRLSIL.